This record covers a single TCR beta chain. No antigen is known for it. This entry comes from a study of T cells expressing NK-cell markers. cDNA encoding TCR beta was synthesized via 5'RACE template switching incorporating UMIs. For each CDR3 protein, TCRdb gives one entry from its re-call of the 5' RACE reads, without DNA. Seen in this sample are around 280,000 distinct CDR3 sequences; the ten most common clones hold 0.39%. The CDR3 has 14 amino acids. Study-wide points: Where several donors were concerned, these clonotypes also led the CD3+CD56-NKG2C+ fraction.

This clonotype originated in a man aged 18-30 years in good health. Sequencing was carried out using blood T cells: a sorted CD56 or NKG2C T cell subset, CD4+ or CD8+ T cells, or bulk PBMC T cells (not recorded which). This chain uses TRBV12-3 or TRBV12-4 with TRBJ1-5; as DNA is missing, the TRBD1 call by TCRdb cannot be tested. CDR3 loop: CASRITGGTQPQHF.